A single sample gave rise to the 30 T cell receptor beta chains below, sequenced in a study of T cells after posttransplantation cyclophosphamide. Profiled with immunoSEQ multiplex PCR; TCRdb holds only in-frame clones, not every one. The data show tens of thousands of clones, with none appearing a single time. Material for sequencing was PBMCs. The source of these receptors is a woman aged 60-75 years in good health, CMV-negative, and a related stem cell transplant donor.

Only a few counts were recorded for this clone. This chain joins TRBV6-1 and TRBJ2-3; 10 bases match TRBD2. This CDR3 is built from 16 residues. Unmatched junction bases numbered 6, after V lost 4 bases and J lost 2 bases. Germline V lookup: CDR1 MNHNS, CDR2 SASEGT. CDR3 in amino acids: CASSVLAGATTDTQYF. The CDR3 region has the DNA TGTGCCAGCAGTGTTCTAGCGGGGGCAACCACAGATACGCAGTATTTT.

This clone was observed at least ten times. CDR3 sequence (DNA): TGTGCCAGTAGTTTACAGGGTGGACTGCAGCCCCAGCATTTT. As protein: CASSLQGGLQPQHF. This sequence joins TRBV19 and TRBJ1-5; D perhaps matches TRBD1 (6 bases). CDR1 is LNHDA, CDR2 SQIVND, per germline (reference sequence). V lost 5 bases, J lost 7 bases, and 15 bases lay in between. The CDR3 contains 14 residues.

This clone appeared a few times. The chain links TRBV11-2 to TRBJ2-5, with D unresolved. The germline V gene has CDR1 SGHAT and CDR2 FQNNGV. There are 14 residues in the CDR3. V was shortened by 4 bases and J by 7 bases, with 16 bases between the two germline ends. The CDR3 sequence is CASSSVTRVGTQYF. CDR3 in DNA: TGTGCCAGCAGCTCGGTGACTCGTGTTGGGACCCAGTACTTC. The whole variable domain, filled in from reference TRBV11-2 and TRBJ2-5, reads EAGVAQSPRYKIIEKRQSVAFWCNPISGHATLYWYQQILGQGPKLLIQFQNNGVVDDSQLPKDRFSAERLKGVDSTLKIQPAKLEDSAVYLCASSSVTRVGTQYFGPGTRLLVL.

The table lists this clone with many counts. The chain links TRBV18 to TRBJ2-5; 8 bases match TRBD1. This CDR3 has 15 residues. The germline gives CDR1 KGHSH, CDR2 LQKENI. V was clipped by 3 bases and J by 6 bases; unmatched bases: 9. The CDR3: CASSPYTGGGKTQYF. CDR3 in DNA: TGTGCCAGCTCACCCTACACAGGGGGTGGGAAGACCCAGTACTTC. Full variable domain (missing parts from reference TRBV18 and TRBJ2-5): NAGVMQNPRHLVRRRGQEARLRCSPMKGHSHVYWYRQLPEEGLKFMVYLQKENIIDESGMPKERFSAEFPKEGPSILRIQQVVRGDSAAYFCASSPYTGGGKTQYFGPGTRLLVL.

This clone was recorded at least ten times. As DNA, the CDR3 is TGTGCCAGCAGCACACGACAGGTTAGCACAGATACGCAGTATTTT. Translation gives CASSTRQVSTDTQYF. The chain recombines TRBV11-1 with TRBJ2-3; a possible D gene is TRBD1 (6 bases). Germline V gives CDR1 SGHAT, CDR2 FQDESV (reference sequence). The length of the CDR3 is 15 residues. Trimming removed 5 bases from V and 0 bases from J, with 12 bases in between.

This clone was seen more than once but under ten times. The V gene is TRBV30, the J gene TRBJ1-2, with TRBD1 identical over 9 bases. With 5 bases clipped from V and 1 base from J, the junction kept 11 bases outside the gene matches. The CDR3 consists of 16 residues. Germline CDR1 GTSNPN, CDR2 SVGIG (reference sequence). The CDR3 reads CAWGRDRAPINYGYTF. CDR3 nucleotides: TGTGCCTGGGGACGGGACAGGGCCCCCATTAACTATGGCTACACCTTC.

This clone was detected only a few times. V and J are TRBV12-5 and TRBJ2-2; 12 bases match TRBD2. This CDR3 spans 15 amino acids. Germline V gene data show CDR1 as LGHNT and CDR2 as FRNRAP. V trimming: 3 bases; J trimming: 5 bases; junction bases outside the gene matches: 1. In DNA, the CDR3 is TGTGCTAGTGGTTTTACTAGCGGGGGGACCGGGGAGCTGTTTTTT. Translated: CASGFTSGGTGELFF.

Ten or more counts support this clone. V and J are TRBV5-1 and TRBJ2-5, with D maybe TRBD1 (6 bases). Germline CDR1 reads SGHRS; CDR2 reads YFSETQ. This CDR3 has 16 residues. The ends were cut back, 3 bases at V and 4 bases at J, with 19 bases in the middle. The CDR3 is CASSSMGARNRETQYF. The CDR3 DNA sequence: TGCGCCAGCAGCTCCATGGGGGCTCGTAATAGAGAGACCCAGTACTTC. Supplemented by reference TRBV5-1 and TRBJ2-5, the full variable domain reads KAGVTQTPRYLIKTRGQQVTLSCSPISGHRSVSWYQQTPGQGLQFLFEYFSETQRNKGNFPGRFSGRQFSNSRSEMNVSTLELGDSALYLCASSSMGARNRETQYFGPGTRLLVL.

The chain recombines TRBV7-2 with TRBJ1-3, with unresolved D. Germline CDR1 reads SGHTA; CDR2 reads FQGNSA. The CDR3 contains 14 residues. Trimming took 2 bases from V and 3 from J, leaving 8 bases between them. CDR3 region: CASSLNLGGNTIYF. CDR3 in DNA: TGTGCCAGCAGCTTAAATCTCGGTGGAAACACCATATATTTT. Filled out from reference TRBV7-2 and TRBJ1-3, the complete variable domain reads GAGVSQSPSNKVTEKGKDVELRCDPISGHTALYWYRQSLGQGLEFLIYFQGNSAPDKSGLPSDRFSAERTGGSVSTLTIQRTQQEDSAVYLCASSLNLGGNTIYFGEGSWLTVV.

This clone has at least ten counts. The chain carries TRBV2 and TRBJ2-1; 7 nucleotides align to TRBD2. This CDR3 has 14 amino acids. Germline V gene data show CDR1 as SNHLY and CDR2 as FYNNEI. J was trimmed by 5 bases and V by 8 bases; bases with no gene match: 9. CDR3 protein: CASQEAGTHNEQFF. For the CDR3, the DNA is TGTGCCAGCCAGGAAGCGGGGACCCACAATGAGCAGTTCTTC.

V and J are TRBV7-9 and TRBJ2-3; 8 bases are shared with TRBD2. This CDR3 has 17 residues. Germline V gene sequence: CDR1 SEHNR, CDR2 FQNEAQ (reference sequence). V was clipped by 2 bases and J by 8 bases; unmatched bases: 15. Written as DNA, the CDR3 is TGTGCCAGCAGCTTACCGCTCGACGGGGGGGCCTGGAGTACGCAGTATTTT. Translated, it gives CASSLPLDGGAWSTQYF.

This clone was seen ten or more times. The chain has TRBV11-2 and TRBJ2-4; 10 bases fit TRBD2. Germline loops: CDR1 SGHAT, CDR2 FQNNGV. The CDR3 is 15 residues long. V gave up 3 bases and J gave up 5 bases; unmatched junction bases: 4. As DNA, the CDR3 is TGTGCCAGCAGCTTCCGTCTAGCGGGAGAAAACATTCAGTACTTC. This encodes CASSFRLAGENIQYF.

This clone came up many times. The chain has TRBV5-1 and TRBJ1-1, with D maybe TRBD1 (6 bases). The CDR3 is 13 amino acids. The V gene's germline CDR1 is SGHRS and CDR2 YFSETQ. Deletions cut 3 bases from V and 3 bases from J, with 9 bases between. The chain's CDR3 is CASSWKGDTEAFF. The CDR3 DNA sequence: TGCGCCAGCAGCTGGAAGGGGGACACTGAAGCTTTCTTT.

This clone was counted ten times or more. The CDR3 DNA reads TGTGCCAGCAGCCTTACAGGGGGCACTGAAGCTTTCTTT. Translating gives CASSLTGGTEAFF. This chain links TRBV7-9 with TRBJ1-1; 8 bases match TRBD1. Trimming cost V 5 bases and J 4 bases; bases outside gene matches: 3. Germline V gene lookup returns CDR1 SEHNR and CDR2 FQNEAQ (reference sequence). This CDR3 comprises 13 residues.

This clone was counted ten times or more. The junction does not match germline at one end; this may be a read error. The chain uses TRBV7-2 and TRBJ2-2, with D unresolved. Germline-derived CDR1 and CDR2 are SGHTA and FQGNSA. This CDR3 spans 13 amino acids. CDR3 loop: CASKARNAGELFF. The CDR3 coding sequence is TGTGCCAGCAAGGCCAGGAACGCCGGGGAGCTGTTTTTT.

This clone has a count of ten or more. V and J are TRBV20-1 and TRBJ2-1; D may be TRBD2 (6 bases). With 7 bases removed from V and 4 bases from J, the gap between germline ends came to 8 bases. The CDR3 spans 11 residues. In germline, CDR1 is DFQATT, CDR2 SNEGSKA (reference sequence). CDR3 sequence reads: CSGGDYNEQFF. The CDR3 DNA reads TGCAGTGGGGGGGATTACAATGAGCAGTTCTTC.

This clone occurred many times. V and J are TRBV18 and TRBJ2-2, with a tentative D call TRBD2 (5 bases). This CDR3 has 12 residues. Trimming pared 4 bases from V and 6 bases from J, leaving 6 bases between. Germline values: CDR1 KGHSH, CDR2 LQKENI. The CDR3 region is CASSLGAGELFF. The CDR3 DNA is TGTGCCAGCTCACTCGGGGCCGGGGAGCTGTTTTTT.

This clone showed up many times. The chain combines TRBV4-1 with TRBJ1-1; weak D call: TRBD1 (6 bases). The CDR3 consists of 15 residues. The V and J ends lost 1 base and 7 bases respectively, with 16 bases between them. Germline CDR1 reads MGHRA; CDR2 reads YSYEKL. The CDR3 DNA follows: TGCGCCAGCAGCCAAGGGTCACAGGGAATGGTTGAAGCTTTCTTT. It encodes CASSQGSQGMVEAFF.

In this sample, this clone turned up many times. The chain joins TRBV5-1 to TRBJ1-4, with 11 bases fitting TRBD1. The CDR3 is 14 residues long. V lost 5 bases to trimming and J lost 7 bases; unmatched junction nucleotides: 4. Germline V gene data show CDR1 as SGHRS and CDR2 as YFSETQ. CDR3 nucleotide sequence: TGCGCCAGCAGACCCGGGACAGGGGGTGAAAAACTGTTTTTT. Amino acid sequence: CASRPGTGGEKLFF.

This clone was observed many times. V and J are TRBV29-1 and TRBJ2-1; D may be TRBD2 (6 bases). In germline, CDR1 is SQVTM, CDR2 ANQGSEA. The germline V and J ends were trimmed by 2 bases and 8 bases, with 19 bases remaining between them. The CDR3 contains 15 residues. The CDR3, as DNA: TGCAGCGTTGAATCTCCGGGACTTCTAGGGGATGAGCAGTTCTTC. Its protein product is CSVESPGLLGDEQFF.

This clone was observed many times. The chain is built from TRBV2 and TRBJ2-1, with TRBD2 matching over 12 bases. Unmatched junction bases numbered 3, after V lost 6 bases and J lost 3 bases. The CDR3 has 15 amino acids. Per the germline V gene, CDR1 is SNHLY and CDR2 is FYNNEI. CDR3 bases: TGTGCCAGCAGCTCGACTAGCGGGAGCTACAATGAGCAGTTCTTC. As protein: CASSSTSGSYNEQFF.

In this sample, this clone turned up many times. V usage is TRBV7-9 and J usage is TRBJ1-2; unclear D gene. Trimming removed 0 bases at V and 5 bases at J, with 13 bases between. This CDR3 region has 15 residues. Germline CDR1 is SEHNR and CDR2 is FQNEAQ (reference sequence). The CDR3 here is CASSLAGGSSYGYTF. The CDR3 region has the DNA TGTGCCAGCAGCTTAGCAGGCGGTTCATCTTATGGCTACACCTTC. The variable domain in full, with the rest retrieved from reference TRBV7-9 and TRBJ1-2, is DTGVSQNPRHKITKRGQNVTFRCDPISEHNRLYWYRQTLGQGPEFLTYFQNEAQLEKSRLLSDRFSAERPKGSFSTLEIQRTEQGDSAMYLCASSLAGGSSYGYTFGSGTRLTVV.

This clone was seen ten or more times. This rearrangement joins TRBV5-1 to TRBJ2-3; 11 positions match TRBD1. The CDR3 totals 15 residues. Germline CDR1 and CDR2: SGHRS and YFSETQ. Trimming took 2 bases from V and 5 from J; bases not matched to a gene: 4. CDR3 bases: TGCGCCAGCAGCTTTATGGGACAGGGGGAAGATACGCAGTATTTT. This sequence encodes CASSFMGQGEDTQYF.

This clone is deemed medium-sized. This chain links TRBV10-3 with TRBJ1-1; 9 nucleotides agree with TRBD1. J lost 0 bases, V lost 10 bases, and 6 bases had no gene match. Per germline, CDR1 ENHRY and CDR2 SYGVKD. The CDR3 runs 14 residues. The CDR3 reads CATLGQGLNTEAFF. The CDR3 nucleotides read TGTGCCACCCTGGGACAGGGATTGAACACTGAAGCTTTCTTT.

The CDR3 coding sequence is TGTGCCAGCAGTCGAGGGACAGGGGGATTCGCGGGGGCTGAGGCAAGGCCCCAGCATTTT. Amino acid sequence: CASSRGTGGFAGAEARPQHF. The chain joins TRBV6-2 or TRBV6-3 to TRBJ1-5; TRBD1 aligns across 11 bases. Germline trimming cut 5 bases from V and 9 bases from J; bases unmatched to any gene: 24. The germline V gene encodes CDR1 MNHEY and CDR2 SVGEGT. The CDR3 has 20 residues.

This clone showed up many times. The chain links TRBV7-8 to TRBJ2-7, with a possible D match to TRBD1 (5 bases). V lost 5 bases and J 2 bases, leaving 10 bases between the germline ends. The germline CDR1 and CDR2 sequences are SGHVS and FQNEAQ. The CDR3 contains 13 residues. The CDR3: CASSPTGPYEQYF. CDR3 in DNA: TGTGCCAGCAGCCCCACAGGCCCCTACGAGCAGTACTTC.

In its sample, this clone was seen many times. J is TRBJ2-1 and V is TRBV4-1; the D gene is possibly TRBD1 (6 bases). Deletions cut 3 bases from V and 3 bases from J, with 15 bases between. Germline V gene sequence: CDR1 MGHRA, CDR2 YSYEKL. The CDR3 extends over 16 amino acids. This CDR3 is CASSQPTGSLYNEQFF. CDR3 in DNA: TGCGCCAGCAGCCAGCCGACAGGATCGCTCTACAATGAGCAGTTCTTC.

In its sample, this clone was seen many times. The chain combines TRBV18 with TRBJ1-1, with unresolved D. Germline V gene data show CDR1 as KGHSH and CDR2 as LQKENI. This CDR3 has 13 residues. The V and J ends lost 4 bases and 1 base respectively, with 7 bases between them. DNA for the CDR3: TGTGCCAGCTCACAAGCCTCGAACACTGAAGCTTTCTTT. It codes for CASSQASNTEAFF.

In its sample, this clone was seen many times. This rearrangement joins TRBV6-1 to TRBJ2-1; 10 bases are a match to TRBD1. The CDR3 length is 15 residues. V shed 7 bases and J 7 bases; nucleotides not matched to a gene: 10. In germline, CDR1 is MNHNS, CDR2 SASEGT. The CDR3 DNA reads as TGTGCCAGCACTTTCCGGGACAGGGGAATGAATGAGCAGTTCTTC. It encodes CASTFRDRGMNEQFF.

This clone was observed many times. V is TRBV10-1 and J is TRBJ1-2; D is unclear. This CDR3 has 15 amino acids. Germline-derived CDR1 and CDR2 are WNHNN and SYGVQD (reference sequence). Trimming pared 2 bases from V and 4 bases from J, leaving 14 bases between. In DNA, the CDR3 is TGCGCCAGCAGTGAGAGTTTGTCGGGGATCTATGGCTACACCTTC. It codes for CASSESLSGIYGYTF.